This TCR beta chain stems from a study of cytomegalovirus exposure and HLA in healthy donors. Whole-study findings and limits: Reports showed the classifier diagnosing cytomegalovirus status with high specificity and sensitivity. In a later analysis, TCR beta V- and J-gene trimming showed a link to a missense DCLRE1C variant. Most CMV-associated TCR beta chains appeared HLA-restricted in a later analysis.

Vbeta (60) and Jbeta (13) primers were used in the PCR. Using immunoSEQ multiplex PCR, the repertoire was profiled, and TCRdb retains in-frame clones only, with some absent. Altogether a few hundred thousand clones are present, around 65% being singletons, with the ten largest covering 2% to 2.5%. Worth noting for this clone: Its target is unknown.

Sequenced sample: PBMCs. The TCR sequence derives from a female donor in good health and CMV-seronegative.

The CDR3 sequence: CASTVSLDSTDTQYF. CDR3 in DNA: TGTGCCAGCACCGTATCCCTGGACTCCACAGATACGCAGTATTTT. The rearrangement uses TRBV28 and TRBJ2-3; D is perhaps TRBD2 (5 bases). This CDR3 is built from 15 residues. Germline V gives CDR1 MDHEN, CDR2 SYDVKM. Trimming stripped 7 bases from V and 2 bases from J, with 16 bases between.